These T cell receptor beta chains were read from a single sample in a study of T cell clonotyping in hematopoietic cell transplantation. Method: immunoSEQ multiplex PCR; TCRdb's copy keeps in-frame clones and lacks some. The sample holds about 10,000 clones; around 86% are singletons and the top ten take 14% to 15%. The source was peripheral blood mononuclear cells, collected before stem cell transplant. The receptors were gathered from a woman between 50 and 59 years old with chronic myeloid leukemia. Some clones in this sample may be carry-over from other donors' samples. CDR3s include the opening cysteine and the closing phenylalanine or tryptophan. D genes are given only for firm matches. Clone size, where shown, is once, few, many, or a class for clones that have expanded.

V gene	J gene	D gene	clone size	CDR3 DNA	CDR3 protein
TRBV4-1	TRBJ2-5	TRBD1	-	TGCGCCAGCAGCCACGGACAGGGGGCAAGGGAGACCCAGTACTTC	CASSHGQGARETQYF
TRBV6-5	TRBJ2-7	-	-	TGTGCCAGCAGAGACAAGGAGCAGGGCAGATACGAGCAGTACTTC	CASRDKEQGRYEQYF
TRBV19	TRBJ2-7	TRBD2	-	TGTGCCAGTAGTCAACGAGCGGGAGGGCTACCTTACGAGCAGTACTTC	CASSQRAGGLPYEQYF
TRBV10-3	TRBJ2-7	-	few	TGTGCCATCATTGGCGAGGACCGGTTCGAGCAGTACTTC	CAIIGEDRFEQYF
TRBV7-2	TRBJ2-2	TRBD1	-	TGTGCCAGCAGCTTATTGACAGGGACGTTGGCCGGGGAGCTGTTTTTT	CASSLLTGTLAGELFF
TRBV27	TRBJ2-7	-	-	TGTGCCAGCAGTTTATACCCCGGCGCCTACGAGCAGTACTTC	CASSLYPGAYEQYF
TRBV4-2	TRBJ2-3	-	-	TGTGCCAGCAGCGAAGTGCGCGGTCGATCTAGCACAGATACGCAGTATTTT	CASSEVRGRSSTDTQYF
TRBV30	TRBJ2-2	TRBD1	-	TGTGCCTGGAGCGGGACAGCCACCGGGGAGCTGTTTTTT	CAWSGTATGELFF
TRBV29-1	TRBJ1-3	TRBD1	-	TGCAGCGTTGTAATACAGGGGAGTGGAAACACCATATATTTT	CSVVIQGSGNTIYF
TRBV6-1	TRBJ1-1	TRBD1	-	TGTGCCAGCAGACCACGGACAGGGGCTGAAGCTTTCTTT	CASRPRTGAEAFF
TRBV5-1	TRBJ2-7	TRBD2	-	TGCGCCAGCCGCGGGACTAGCGGCTACGAGCAGTACTTC	CASRGTSGYEQYF